The entry below describes one T cell receptor beta chain. Donors in the study were healthy people who gave bone marrow. CDR3 size: 17 residues. The germline CDR1 and CDR2 sequences are MNHNS and SASEGT. Trimming at V came to 2 bases and at J to 4 bases, leaving 13 bases not matched to a gene. PCR used 60 Vbeta primers and 13 Jbeta primers. Authors' analysis steps: In a later analysis, of around 83 million unique beta chains, roughly 9.9 million appeared in at least two donors. Sequenced by immunoSEQ multiplex PCR; TCRdb stores in-frame clones only, minus some. V and J calls and clone size are copied from that table; D and trimming were computed from the DNA. The clone table shows 110,000 to 150,000 clones, with the ten largest holding roughly 2.7%. These data come from a study of cytomegalovirus exposure and HLA in healthy donors.

The source material was PBMCs. This sequence joins TRBV6-1 and TRBJ1-1, with TRBD1 matching 7 bases. The TCR was taken from a man aged 40-49 years in good health and CMV-seronegative. CDR3: CASSEKGAISQGTEAFF. In DNA form, the CDR3 reads TGTGCCAGCAGTGAAAAGGGGGCGATTTCCCAGGGCACTGAAGCTTTCTTT.